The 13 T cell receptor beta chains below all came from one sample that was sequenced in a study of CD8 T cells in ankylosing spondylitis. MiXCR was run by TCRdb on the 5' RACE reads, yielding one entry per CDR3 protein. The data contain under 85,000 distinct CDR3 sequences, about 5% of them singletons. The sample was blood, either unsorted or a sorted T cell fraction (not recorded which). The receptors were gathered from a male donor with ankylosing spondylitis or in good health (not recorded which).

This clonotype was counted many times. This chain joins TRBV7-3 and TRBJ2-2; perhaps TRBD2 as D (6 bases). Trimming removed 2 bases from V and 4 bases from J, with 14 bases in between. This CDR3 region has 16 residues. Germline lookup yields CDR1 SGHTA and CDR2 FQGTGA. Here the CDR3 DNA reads TGTGCCAGCAGCTTACAACCTCGGGAGATCACCGGGGAGCTGTTTTTT. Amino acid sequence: CASSLQPREITGELFF.

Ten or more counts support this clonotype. DNA for the CDR3: TGTGCCTGGAGTGGGGCTAGCGGGACTGAGACCCAGTACTTC. This translates into CAWSGASGTETQYF. The rearrangement links TRBV30 to TRBJ2-5; 9 bases match TRBD2. Germline values: CDR1 GTSNPN, CDR2 SVGIG (reference sequence). This CDR3 comprises 14 residues. J lost 5 bases, V lost 1 base, and 5 bases had no gene match.

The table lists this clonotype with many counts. The CDR3 coding sequence is TGTGCCAGCAGCTTGGGACAGAACTTGGGAGAGACCCAGTACTTC. This sequence encodes CASSLGQNLGETQYF. J is TRBJ2-5 and V is TRBV5-5, with a weak D call TRBD1 (5 bases). The germline CDR1 and CDR2 sequences are SGHKS and YYEKEE (reference sequence). CDR3 size: 15 residues. V was trimmed by 0 bases and J by 4 bases, leaving 13 bases between them.

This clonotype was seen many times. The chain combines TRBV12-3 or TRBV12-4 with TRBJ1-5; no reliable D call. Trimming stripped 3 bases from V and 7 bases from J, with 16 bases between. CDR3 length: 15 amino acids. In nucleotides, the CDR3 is TGTGCCAGCAGTTTGGGTTCTCCCCTCGGACAGCCCCAGCATTTT. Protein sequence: CASSLGSPLGQPQHF.

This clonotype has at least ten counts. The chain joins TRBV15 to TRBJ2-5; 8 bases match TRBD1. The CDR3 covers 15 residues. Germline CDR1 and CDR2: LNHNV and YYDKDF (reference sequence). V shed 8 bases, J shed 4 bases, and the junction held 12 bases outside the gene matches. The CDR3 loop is CATQGLDRAGETQYF. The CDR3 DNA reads TGTGCCACCCAGGGGCTGGACAGGGCTGGAGAGACCCAGTACTTC.

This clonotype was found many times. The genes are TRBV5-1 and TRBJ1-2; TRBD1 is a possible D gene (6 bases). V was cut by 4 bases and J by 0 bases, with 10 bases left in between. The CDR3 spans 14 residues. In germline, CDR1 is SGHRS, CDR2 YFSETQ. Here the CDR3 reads CASSEQGANYGYTF. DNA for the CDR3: TGCGCCAGCAGCGAACAGGGTGCTAACTATGGCTACACCTTC. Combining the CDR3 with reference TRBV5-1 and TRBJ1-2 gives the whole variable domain KAGVTQTPRYLIKTRGQQVTLSCSPISGHRSVSWYQQTPGQGLQFLFEYFSETQRNKGNFPGRFSGRQFSNSRSEMNVSTLELGDSALYLCASSEQGANYGYTFGSGTRLTVV.

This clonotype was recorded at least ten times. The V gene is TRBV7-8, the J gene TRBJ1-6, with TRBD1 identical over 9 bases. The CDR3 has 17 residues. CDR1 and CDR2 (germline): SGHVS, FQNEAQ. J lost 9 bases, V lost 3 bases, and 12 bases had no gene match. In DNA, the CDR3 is TGTGCCAGCAGCTTGGGAGTGGGACAGGGAAAGGGTTCACCCCTCCACTTT. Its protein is CASSLGVGQGKGSPLHF.

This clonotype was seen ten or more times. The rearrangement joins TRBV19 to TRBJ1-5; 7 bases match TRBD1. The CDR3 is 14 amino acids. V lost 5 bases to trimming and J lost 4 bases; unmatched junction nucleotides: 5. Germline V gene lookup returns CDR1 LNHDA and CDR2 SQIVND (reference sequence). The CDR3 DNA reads TGTGCCAGTAGTGGGACGGGACAGAATCAGCCCCAGCATTTT. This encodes CASSGTGQNQPQHF.

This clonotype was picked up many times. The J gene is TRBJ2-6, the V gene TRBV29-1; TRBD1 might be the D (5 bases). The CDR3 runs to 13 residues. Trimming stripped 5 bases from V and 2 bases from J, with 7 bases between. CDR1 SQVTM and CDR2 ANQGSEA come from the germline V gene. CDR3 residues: CSVSGTGANVLTF. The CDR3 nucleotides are TGCAGCGTTTCAGGGACTGGGGCCAACGTCCTGACTTTC. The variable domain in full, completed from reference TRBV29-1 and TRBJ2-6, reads SAVISQKPSRDICQRGTSLTIQCQVDSQVTMMFWYRQQPGQSLTLIATANQGSEATYESGFVIDKFPISRPNLTFSTLTVSNMSPEDSSIYLCSVSGTGANVLTFGAGSRLTVL.

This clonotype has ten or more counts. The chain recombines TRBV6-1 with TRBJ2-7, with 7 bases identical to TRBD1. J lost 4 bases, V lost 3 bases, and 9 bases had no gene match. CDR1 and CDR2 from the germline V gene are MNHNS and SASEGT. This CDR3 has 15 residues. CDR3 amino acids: CASSEPGQRRYEQYF. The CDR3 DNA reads TGTGCCAGCAGTGAGCCGGGACAGAGACGGTACGAGCAGTACTTC.

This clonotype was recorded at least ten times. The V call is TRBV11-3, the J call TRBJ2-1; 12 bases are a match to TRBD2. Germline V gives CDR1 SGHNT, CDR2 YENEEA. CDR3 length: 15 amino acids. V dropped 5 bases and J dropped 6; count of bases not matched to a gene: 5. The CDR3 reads CASSPRLAGANEQFF. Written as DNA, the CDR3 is TGTGCCAGCAGCCCCCGACTAGCGGGGGCCAATGAGCAGTTCTTC.

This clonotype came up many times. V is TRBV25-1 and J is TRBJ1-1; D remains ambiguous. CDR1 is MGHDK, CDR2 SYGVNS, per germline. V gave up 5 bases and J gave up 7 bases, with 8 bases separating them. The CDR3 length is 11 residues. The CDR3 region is CASSRGYEAFF. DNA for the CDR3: TGTGCCAGCAGTCGCGGTTATGAAGCTTTCTTT. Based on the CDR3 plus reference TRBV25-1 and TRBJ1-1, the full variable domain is EADIYQTPRYLVIGTGKKITLECSQTMGHDKMYWYQQDPGMELHLIHYSYGVNSTEKGDLSSESTVSRIRTEHFPLTLESARPSHTSQYLCASSRGYEAFFGQGTRLTVV.

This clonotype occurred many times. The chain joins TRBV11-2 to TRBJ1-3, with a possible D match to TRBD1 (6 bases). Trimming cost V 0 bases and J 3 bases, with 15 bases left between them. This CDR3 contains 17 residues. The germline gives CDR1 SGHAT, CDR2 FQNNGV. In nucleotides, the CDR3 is TGTGCCAGCAGCTTAGAAGTGGGGGGGGCGTTTGGAAACACCATATATTTT. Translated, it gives CASSLEVGGAFGNTIYF.